This TCR beta chain comes out of a study of T-cell memory formation after mild COVID-19. Study overall: Largely donor-specific sequence clusters came from two donors. Whole-study findings and limits: Most CD4+ clones that shrank were in CM and EM, while CD8+ ones turned up in EMRA. Some SARS-CoV-2-responding clones were already detected in memory before infection.

The authors produced TCR alpha and TCR beta cDNA libraries with sample barcodes and UMIs by 5'RACE using constant-segment primers. MiXCR was run by TCRdb on the 5' RACE reads, yielding one entry per CDR3 protein. The sample lists roughly 620,000 distinct CDR3 sequences; roughly 18% were seen once. Concerning this clonotype itself: The antigen is not known.

The clonotype originates from an adult woman who had mild COVID-19 (a few samples of this study predate the infection). Cell type and time point are not known. Input material: PBMCs or a T cell subset sorted from them (not recorded which).

CDR3: CASSLGQGERQPQHF. CDR3 nucleotides: TGCGCCAGCAGCTTGGGACAGGGAGAGCGTCAGCCCCAGCATTTT. The V gene is TRBV5-1, the J gene TRBJ1-5; 7 bases agree with TRBD1. Germline loops: CDR1 SGHRS, CDR2 YFSETQ. V gave up 0 bases and J gave up 6 bases; unmatched junction bases: 6. The CDR3 consists of 15 residues.